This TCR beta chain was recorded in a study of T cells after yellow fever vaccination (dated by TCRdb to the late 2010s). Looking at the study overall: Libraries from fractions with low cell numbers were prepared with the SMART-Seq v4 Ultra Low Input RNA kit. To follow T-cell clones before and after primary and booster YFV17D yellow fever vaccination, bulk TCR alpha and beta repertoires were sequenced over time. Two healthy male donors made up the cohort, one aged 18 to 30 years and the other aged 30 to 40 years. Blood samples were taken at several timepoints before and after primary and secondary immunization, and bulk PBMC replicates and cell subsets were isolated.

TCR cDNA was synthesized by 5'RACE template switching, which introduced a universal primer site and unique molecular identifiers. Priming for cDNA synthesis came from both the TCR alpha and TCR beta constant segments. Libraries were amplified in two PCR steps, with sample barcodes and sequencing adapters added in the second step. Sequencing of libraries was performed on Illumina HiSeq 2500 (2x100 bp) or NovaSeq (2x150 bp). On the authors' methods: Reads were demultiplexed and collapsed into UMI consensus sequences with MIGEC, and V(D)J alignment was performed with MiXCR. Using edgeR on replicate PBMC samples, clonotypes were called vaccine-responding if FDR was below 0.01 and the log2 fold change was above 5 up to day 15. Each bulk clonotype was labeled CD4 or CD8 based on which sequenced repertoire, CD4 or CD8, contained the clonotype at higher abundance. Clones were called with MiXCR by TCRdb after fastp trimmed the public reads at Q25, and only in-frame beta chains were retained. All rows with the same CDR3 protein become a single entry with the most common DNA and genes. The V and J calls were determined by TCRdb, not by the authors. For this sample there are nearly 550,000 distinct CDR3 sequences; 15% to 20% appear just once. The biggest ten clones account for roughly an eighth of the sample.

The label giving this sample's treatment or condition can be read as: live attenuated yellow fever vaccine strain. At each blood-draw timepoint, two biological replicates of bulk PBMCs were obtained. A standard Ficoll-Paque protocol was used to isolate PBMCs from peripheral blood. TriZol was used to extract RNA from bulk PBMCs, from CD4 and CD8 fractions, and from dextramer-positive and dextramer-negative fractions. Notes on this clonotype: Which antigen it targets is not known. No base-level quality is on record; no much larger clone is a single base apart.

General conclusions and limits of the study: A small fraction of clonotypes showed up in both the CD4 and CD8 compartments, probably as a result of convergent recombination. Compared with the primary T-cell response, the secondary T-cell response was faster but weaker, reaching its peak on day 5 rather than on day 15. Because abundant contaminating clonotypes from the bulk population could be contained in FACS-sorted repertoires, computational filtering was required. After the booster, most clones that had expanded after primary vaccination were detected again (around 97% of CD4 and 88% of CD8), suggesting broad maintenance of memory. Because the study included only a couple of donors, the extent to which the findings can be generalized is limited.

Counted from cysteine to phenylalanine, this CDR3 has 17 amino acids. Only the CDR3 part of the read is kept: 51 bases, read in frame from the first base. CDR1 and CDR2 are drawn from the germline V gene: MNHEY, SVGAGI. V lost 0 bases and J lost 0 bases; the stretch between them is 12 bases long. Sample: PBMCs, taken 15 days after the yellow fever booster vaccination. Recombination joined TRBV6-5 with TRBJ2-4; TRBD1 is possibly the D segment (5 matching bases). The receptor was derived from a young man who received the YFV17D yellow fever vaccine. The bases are TGTGCCAGCAGTTACTCCCAACAGGTTATAGCCAAAAACATTCAGTACTTC. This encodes CASSYSQQVIAKNIQYF.